This T cell receptor (beta chain) comes out of a study of shared clonotypes between healthy human individuals. Study as a whole: CD4 naive and CD4 memory each took three plates per donor, while CD8 naive took two and CD8 memory one. Study-wide results and limits: A handful of donors shared around 5% of their naive CD4 clonotypes. Sample collection involved blood only; tissue repertoires are likely different.

Donors comprised healthy HIV-negative adults lacking recent acute infections or vaccinations. The CDR3 length is 11 residues. Between the trimmed V and J ends, which lost 4 bases and 4 bases, there was a span of 3 bases. Germline V gives CDR1 SGHRS, CDR2 YFSETQ. Turning to this clone: Its antigen remains unidentified.

Here immunoSEQ multiplex PCR was the method, and the copy in TCRdb shows in-frame clones only, minus some. Altogether about 2.3 million clones are present, approximately 95% being singletons, with the ten largest covering 0.35% to 0.5%. This chain joins TRBV5-1 and TRBJ2-1; D gene uncertain. Sequencing was done on a sample of naive CD4+ T cells from PBMCs. Regarding subset: CD45RA+ positively selected. The clonotype originates from a man aged 18-30 years in good health. Some clones in this sample may be carry-over from other donors' samples. CDR3 protein: CASSDYNEQFF. In nucleotides, the CDR3 is TGCGCCAGCAGCGATTACAATGAGCAGTTCTTC.